Presented here are 23 T cell receptor beta chains from one specimen sequenced in a study of technical replicates of blood from a few donors. This table comes from immunoSEQ multiplex PCR, and its TCRdb copy is limited to in-frame clones, with some not included. This table has roughly 100,000 clones, about 96% appearing once. Sequencing input: T cells isolated from PBMCs. The receptors stem from a human donor in good health.

This clone was observed once. The chain links TRBV27 to TRBJ2-7, with a tentative D call TRBD1 (6 bases). The germline V gene has CDR1 MNHEY and CDR2 SMNVEV (reference sequence). The CDR3 has 14 amino acids. The germline V and J ends were trimmed by 4 bases and 2 bases, with 12 bases remaining between them. CDR3 DNA sequence: TGTGCCAGCAGTTCGGAGGACAGAACCTACGAGCAGTACTTC. Its translation: CASSSEDRTYEQYF.

The chain recombines TRBV27 with TRBJ2-2; 7 nucleotides match TRBD1. The V segment lost 5 bases and the J segment 7 bases; nucleotides outside the gene matches: 4. This CDR3 has 13 amino acids. Germline CDR1 is MNHEY and CDR2 is SMNVEV (reference sequence). The DNA for the CDR3 is TGTGCCAGCAGTGTGACAGGGCACGGGGAGCTGTTTTTT. Translating gives CASSVTGHGELFF.

This chain links TRBV10-3 with TRBJ1-5, with TRBD1 identical over 10 bases. Germline V CDR1 and CDR2: ENHRY, SYGVKD. The length of the CDR3 is 14 residues. V was clipped by 5 bases and J by 5 bases; unmatched bases: 3. CDR3 in DNA: TGTGCCATCAGTCGAGGACAGGGGGATCAGCCCCAGCATTTT. Its protein product is CAISRGQGDQPQHF.

This sequence joins TRBV25-1 and TRBJ2-1; 7 nucleotides agree with TRBD2. Germline V gives CDR1 MGHDK, CDR2 SYGVNS. The CDR3 covers 13 residues. Trimming cost V 5 bases and J 8 bases; bases outside gene matches: 6. CDR3 amino acids: CASSYGRPDEQFF. The CDR3, as DNA: TGTGCCAGCAGTTACGGGAGGCCGGATGAGCAGTTCTTC.

The chain carries TRBV10-3 and TRBJ1-2; no firm D call. CDR3 length: 12 residues. CDR1 is ENHRY and CDR2 is SYGVKD in the germline V gene. With 9 bases removed from V and 8 bases from J, the gap between germline ends came to 16 bases. CDR3 loop: CAIAAGSQGYTF. DNA for the CDR3: TGTGCCATAGCTGCGGGTTCACAAGGCTACACCTTC.

V usage is TRBV28 and J usage is TRBJ2-7, with TRBD2 as a possible D gene (6 bases). Looked up from germline, CDR1 is MDHEN and CDR2 is SYDVKM. The CDR3 contains 13 residues. Trimming took off 3 bases at V and 5 bases at J, with 11 bases between the two ends. CDR3 in amino acids: CASSFARGNEQYF. Written as DNA, the CDR3 is TGTGCCAGCAGTTTCGCGCGGGGCAACGAGCAGTACTTC.

The chain is built from TRBV27 and TRBJ1-4; weak D call: TRBD1 (6 bases). CDR3 size: 15 residues. Looked up from germline, CDR1 is MNHEY and CDR2 is SMNVEV (reference sequence). Deletions cut 4 bases from V and 7 bases from J, with 16 bases between. The CDR3 here is CASSSDRSESEKLFF. The CDR3 DNA sequence: TGTGCCAGCAGTTCCGACAGGAGTGAAAGTGAAAAACTGTTTTTT. Based on the CDR3 plus reference TRBV27 and TRBJ1-4, the full variable domain is EAQVTQNPRYLITVTGKKLTVTCSQNMNHEYMSWYRQDPGLGLRQIYYSMNVEVTDKGDVPEGYKVSRKEKRNFPLILESPSPNQTSLYFCASSSDRSESEKLFFGSGTQLSVL.

This chain connects TRBV6-5 to TRBJ2-1, with TRBD2 identical over 9 bases. CDR1 and CDR2 from the germline V gene are MNHEY and SVGAGI. V was clipped by 5 bases and J by 1 base; unmatched bases: 3. This CDR3 contains 15 residues. The chain's CDR3 is CASSLTSGSYNEQFF. The CDR3 coding sequence is TGTGCCAGCAGTCTGACTAGCGGTTCCTACAATGAGCAGTTCTTC.

The CDR3 DNA follows: TGTGCCAGTAGTATTATACAGAGAGACACCGGGGAGCTGTTTTTT. This sequence encodes CASSIIQRDTGELFF. This chain links TRBV19 with TRBJ2-2; D is ambiguous. V was cut by 3 bases and J by 3 bases, with 11 bases left in between. This CDR3 contains 15 residues. Germline V gene lookup returns CDR1 LNHDA and CDR2 SQIVND (reference sequence).

The rearrangement uses TRBV30 and TRBJ2-1, with 8 nucleotides matching TRBD2. Germline V gives CDR1 GTSNPN, CDR2 SVGIG (reference sequence). V was clipped by 2 bases and J by 9 bases; unmatched bases: 6. There are 13 residues in the CDR3. CDR3 sequence reads: CAWSTTSAAEQFF. CDR3 nucleotides: TGTGCCTGGAGTACGACTAGCGCGGCTGAGCAGTTCTTC.

This chain joins TRBV2 and TRBJ1-2; D may be TRBD1 (5 bases). This CDR3 is 16 amino acids long. Per the germline V gene, CDR1 is SNHLY and CDR2 is FYNNEI. V dropped 2 bases and J dropped 6 bases, with 19 bases sitting between them. CDR3 amino acids: CASSELIAGSRDGYTF. The CDR3 bases are TGTGCCAGCAGTGAACTTATCGCAGGGTCTCGAGATGGCTACACCTTC.

The chain employs TRBV19 and TRBJ2-2, with 9 nucleotides matching TRBD2. V was pared by 6 bases and J by 6 bases, with 8 bases of the junction left unmatched. Germline loops: CDR1 LNHDA, CDR2 SQIVND (reference sequence). The CDR3 is made up of 15 amino acids. Here the CDR3 DNA reads TGTGCCAGTAGGGTCAGTAGCGGGAGTCCCGGGGAGCTGTTTTTT. Its protein product is CASRVSSGSPGELFF.

The chain joins TRBV10-3 to TRBJ1-1; D may be TRBD1 (5 bases). Germline V gene lookup returns CDR1 ENHRY and CDR2 SYGVKD. V lost 0 bases and J 4 bases, leaving 21 bases between the germline ends. The CDR3 contains 18 residues. The chain's CDR3 is CAISESGGSYGSGTEAFF. In DNA form, the CDR3 reads TGTGCCATCAGTGAGTCGGGGGGTAGTTATGGAAGTGGCACTGAAGCTTTCTTT.

V gene TRBV27 combines with J gene TRBJ1-1; D remains ambiguous. CDR3 size: 13 residues. Germline-derived CDR1 and CDR2 are MNHEY and SMNVEV (reference sequence). V lost 6 bases, J lost 7 bases, and 15 bases lay in between. The CDR3: CASSLSPFLEAFF. CDR3 nucleotide sequence: TGTGCCAGCAGCCTGTCCCCCTTTCTTGAAGCTTTCTTT.

This chain connects TRBV6-1 to TRBJ1-1, with 10 bases that match TRBD1. There are 15 residues in the CDR3. V trimming: 4 bases; J trimming: 1 base; junction bases outside the gene matches: 3. The germline gives CDR1 MNHNS, CDR2 SASEGT. CDR3 in amino acids: CASSARDRGNTEAFF. The CDR3 DNA is TGTGCCAGCAGTGCCCGGGACAGGGGGAACACTGAAGCTTTCTTT.

The CDR3 is CASSHRYEQYF. In DNA form, the CDR3 reads TGCGCCAGCAGCCACCGTTACGAGCAGTACTTC. This sequence joins TRBV4-3 and TRBJ2-7; no reliable D call. Looked up from germline, CDR1 is LGHNA and CDR2 is YSLEER. Trimming took off 3 bases at V and 4 bases at J, with 4 bases between the two ends. The length of the CDR3 is 11 residues.

The J gene is TRBJ1-2, the V gene TRBV27; no firm D call. The germline V gene encodes CDR1 MNHEY and CDR2 SMNVEV (reference sequence). The germline V and J ends were trimmed by 8 bases and 4 bases, with 8 bases remaining between them. The CDR3 extends over 11 amino acids. CDR3 bases: TGTGCCAGCTCGGCAGGCTATGGCTACACCTTC. It codes for CASSAGYGYTF.

The chain carries TRBV5-4 and TRBJ2-1; 7 positions agree with TRBD1. Trimming took 2 bases from V and 8 from J; bases not matched to a gene: 1. From germline, CDR1 is SGHNT and CDR2 YYREEE (reference sequence). CDR3 size: 12 residues. CDR3 loop: CASSLRGHEQFF. Written as DNA, the CDR3 is TGTGCCAGCAGCTTAAGGGGGCATGAGCAGTTCTTC.

This sequence joins TRBV5-1 and TRBJ2-7; 10 positions agree with TRBD2. CDR1 is SGHRS, CDR2 YFSETQ, per germline. The CDR3 is made up of 15 amino acids. V gave up 4 bases and J gave up 3 bases; unmatched junction bases: 7. CDR3: CASSVGLAEHYEQYF. CDR3 coding DNA: TGCGCCAGCAGCGTAGGACTAGCGGAACACTACGAGCAGTACTTC.

The chain couples TRBV21-1 to TRBJ1-5; TRBD1, the table's D call, lacks a check against the DNA. TRBV21-1 is shown as a pseudogene. This CDR3 region has 17 residues. This CDR3 is CASSKEGAYPLNQPQHF. Written as DNA, the CDR3 is TGTGCCAGCAGCAAGGAGGGGGCCTATCCACTCAATCAGCCCCAGCATTTT.

V usage is TRBV28 and J usage is TRBJ2-3; 9 bases are shared with TRBD2. The CDR3 has 15 residues. The V gene end was trimmed by 2 bases and the J gene end by 2 bases; junction bases not matched to a gene: 2. Germline V gene lookup returns CDR1 MDHEN and CDR2 SYDVKM. CDR3 in DNA: TGTGCCAGCAGTTTAGCGGGAGGGTCCACAGATACGCAGTATTTT. Translation: CASSLAGGSTDTQYF.

V and J are TRBV25-1 and TRBJ2-1, with D tentatively TRBD1 (6 bases). CDR1 is MGHDK, CDR2 SYGVNS, per germline. The CDR3 consists of 13 residues. V gave up 3 bases and J gave up 15 bases, with 18 bases separating them. The CDR3 is CASSERTDESRFF. CDR3 in DNA: TGTGCCAGCAGTGAGCGGACAGACGAGTCCCGGTTCTTC.

This chain connects TRBV7-9 to TRBJ2-7, with D perhaps matching TRBD1 (7 bases). V gave up 5 bases and J gave up 7 bases, with 27 bases separating them. Germline V gene sequence: CDR1 SEHNR, CDR2 FQNEAQ (reference sequence). This CDR3 has 17 amino acids. Here the CDR3 DNA reads TGTGCCAGCAGCCACCAGGGGGGCGGGGCCCAAAGAGAGGAGCAGTACTTC. Protein product: CASSHQGGGAQREEQYF. The full variable domain, with the rest looked up from reference TRBV7-9 and TRBJ2-7, is DTGVSQNPRHKITKRGQNVTFRCDPISEHNRLYWYRQTLGQGPEFLTYFQNEAQLEKSRLLSDRFSAERPKGSFSTLEIQRTEQGDSAMYLCASSHQGGGAQREEQYFGPGTRLTVT.